This TCR beta chain was sequenced for a study of T-cell reconstitution after alpha-beta-depleted transplantation in children. The study's findings and limits: Diversity and T-cell counts at one year after transplant derived mostly from new T cells. The study reportedly traced alpha-beta T cells about two months after transplant to several hundred expanded graft clones.

Concerning this clonotype itself: Its specificity is unknown.

A library of TCRbeta sequences, prepared with unique molecular identifiers, was generated. TCRdb independently ran MiXCR on the PCR reads; one entry per CDR3 protein. Here the sample spans around 800,000 distinct CDR3 sequences, approximately 15% being singletons. The CDR3 has 16 amino acids. V lost 6 bases to trimming and J lost 2 bases; unmatched junction nucleotides: 5. CDR1 is ENHRY, CDR2 SYGVKD, per germline. V usage is TRBV10-3 and J usage is TRBJ2-3; 13 bases match TRBD2. This sequence was found in a male patient younger than 18 who had a stem cell transplant for acute lymphoblastic leukemia, so the T cells may come from the graft donor. This specimen was PBMCs, mostly from graft donor cells, taken 360 days after TCRalphabeta/CD19-depleted stem cell transplant. The CDR3 DNA reads TGTGCCATCAGCGGGACTAGCGGGACCCTCACAGATACGCAGTATTTT. Residues: CAISGTSGTLTDTQYF.